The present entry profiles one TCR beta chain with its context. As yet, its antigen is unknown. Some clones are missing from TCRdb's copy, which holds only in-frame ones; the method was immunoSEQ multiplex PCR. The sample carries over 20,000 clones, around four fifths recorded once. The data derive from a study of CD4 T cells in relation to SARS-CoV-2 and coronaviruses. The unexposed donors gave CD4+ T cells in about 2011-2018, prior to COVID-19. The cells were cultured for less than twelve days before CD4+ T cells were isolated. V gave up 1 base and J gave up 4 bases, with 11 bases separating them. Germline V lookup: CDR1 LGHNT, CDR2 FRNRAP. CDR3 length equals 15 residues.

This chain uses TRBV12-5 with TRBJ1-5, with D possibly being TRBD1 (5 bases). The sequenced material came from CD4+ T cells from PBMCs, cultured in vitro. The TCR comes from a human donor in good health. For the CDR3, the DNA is TGTGCTAGTGGTTTGGAGCAGGGCGGGAATCAGCCCCAGCATTTT. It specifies CASGLEQGGNQPQHF.